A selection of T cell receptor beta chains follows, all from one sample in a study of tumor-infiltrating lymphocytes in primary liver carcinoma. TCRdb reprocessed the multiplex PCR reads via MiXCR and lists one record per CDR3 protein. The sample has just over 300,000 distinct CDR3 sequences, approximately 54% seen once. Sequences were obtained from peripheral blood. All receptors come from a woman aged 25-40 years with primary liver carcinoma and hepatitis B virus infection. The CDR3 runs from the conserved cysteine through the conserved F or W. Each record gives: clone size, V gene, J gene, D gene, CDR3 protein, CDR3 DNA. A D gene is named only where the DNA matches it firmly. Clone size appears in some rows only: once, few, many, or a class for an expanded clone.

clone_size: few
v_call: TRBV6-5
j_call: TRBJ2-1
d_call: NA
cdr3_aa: CASSWNSTSYNEQFF
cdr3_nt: TGTGCCAGCAGTTGGAATAGCACGTCCTACAATGAACAGTTCTTC

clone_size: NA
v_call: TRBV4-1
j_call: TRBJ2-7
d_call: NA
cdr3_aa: CASSQDWGSYVQYF
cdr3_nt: TGTGCCAGCAGCCAAGATTGGGGATCCTACGTGCAGTACTTC

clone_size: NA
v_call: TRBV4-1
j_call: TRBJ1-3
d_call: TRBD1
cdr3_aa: CASSREQGARGNTIYF
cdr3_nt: TGCGCCAGCAGCCGAGAACAGGGGGCGCGAGGAAACACCATATATTTT

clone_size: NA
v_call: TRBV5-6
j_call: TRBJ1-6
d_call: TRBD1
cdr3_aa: CASSLSDRDNSPFHF
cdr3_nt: TGTGCCAGCAGCTTGTCAGACAGGGACAACTCACCCTTCCACTTT

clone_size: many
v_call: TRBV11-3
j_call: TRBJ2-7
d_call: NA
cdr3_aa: CASSLAFGYYEQYF
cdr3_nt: TGTGCCAGCAGCTTAGCCTTCGGATACTACGAGCAGTACTTC

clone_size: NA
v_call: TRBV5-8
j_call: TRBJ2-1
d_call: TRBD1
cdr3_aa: CASSLNGQGASWPFF
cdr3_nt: TGTGCCAGCAGCTTGAATGGCCAGGGGGCTAGTTGGCCGTTCTTC

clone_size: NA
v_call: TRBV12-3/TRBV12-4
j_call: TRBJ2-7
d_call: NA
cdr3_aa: CPSSEFYDQYF
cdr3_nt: TGTCCCAGCAGTGAATTCTACGATCAGTACTTC

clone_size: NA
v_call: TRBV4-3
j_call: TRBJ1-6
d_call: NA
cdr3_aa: CAGSQKENRGGSPLHF
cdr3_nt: TGCGCCGGCAGCCAAAAGGAAAACCGGGGGGGATCACCCCTCCACTTT

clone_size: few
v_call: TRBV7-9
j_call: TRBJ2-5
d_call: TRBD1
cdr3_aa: CASSSGQGAETQYF
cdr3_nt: TGTGCCAGCAGTTCAGGACAGGGAGCGGAGACCCAGTACTTC

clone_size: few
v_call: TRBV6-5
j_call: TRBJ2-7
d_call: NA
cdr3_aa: CASSYRDRSYEQYF
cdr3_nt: TGTGCCAGCAGTTACAGGGACCGTTCCTACGAGCAGTACTTC

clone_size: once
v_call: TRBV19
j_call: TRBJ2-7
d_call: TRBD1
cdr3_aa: CASSHTGDLYEQYF
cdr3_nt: TGTGCCAGTAGTCACACAGGGGACCTCTACGAGCAGTACTTC

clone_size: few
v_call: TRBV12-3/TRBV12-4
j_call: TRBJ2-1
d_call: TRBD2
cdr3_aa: CASSASSGRAPEQFF
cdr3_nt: TGTGCCAGCAGCGCATCTAGCGGGAGGGCCCCTGAGCAGTTCTTC

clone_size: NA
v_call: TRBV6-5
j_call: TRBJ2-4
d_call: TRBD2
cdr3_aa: CASSSALAGWNIQYF
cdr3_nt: TGTGCCAGCAGTTCCGCCCTAGCGGGATGGAACATTCAGTACTTC

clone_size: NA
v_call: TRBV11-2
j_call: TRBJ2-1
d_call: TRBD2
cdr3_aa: CASSLEGGDAPPGFF
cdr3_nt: TGTGCCAGCAGCTTAGAGGGGGGGGACGCACCGCCGGGGTTCTTC

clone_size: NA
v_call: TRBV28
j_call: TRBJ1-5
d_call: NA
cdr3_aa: CASSENRVSNQPQHF
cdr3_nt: TGTGCCAGCAGCGAAAACAGGGTCAGCAATCAGCCCCAGCATTTT

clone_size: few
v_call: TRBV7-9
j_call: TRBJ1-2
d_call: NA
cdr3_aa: CASSLEVVREGYGYTF
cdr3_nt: TGTGCCAGCAGCTTAGAGGTCGTTCGGGAAGGCTATGGCTACACCTTC

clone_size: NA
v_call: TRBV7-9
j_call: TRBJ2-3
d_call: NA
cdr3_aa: CASRPHHLSTDTQYF
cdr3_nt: TGTGCCAGCAGACCTCACCACCTTAGTACAGATACGCAGTATTTT

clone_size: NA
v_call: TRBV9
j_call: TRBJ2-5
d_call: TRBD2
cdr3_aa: CASSPLAGGAETQYF
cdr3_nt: TGTGCCAGCAGTCCTCTAGCGGGAGGGGCAGAGACCCAGTACTTC

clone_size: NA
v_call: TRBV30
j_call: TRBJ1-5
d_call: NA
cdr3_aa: CAWRGPEGEPQHF
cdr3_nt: TGTGCCTGGAGGGGACCGGAAGGTGAGCCCCAGCATTTT

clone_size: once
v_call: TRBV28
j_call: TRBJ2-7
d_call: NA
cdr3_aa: CASSPGTFGYEQHF
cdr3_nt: TGTGCCAGCAGTCCCGGGACGTTCGGCTACGAGCAGCACTTC

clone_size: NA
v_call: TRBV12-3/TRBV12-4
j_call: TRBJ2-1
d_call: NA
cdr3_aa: CASSPRGGRGGNEQFF
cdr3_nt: TGTGCCAGCAGTCCGAGGGGAGGAAGGGGGGGCAATGAGCAGTTCTTC

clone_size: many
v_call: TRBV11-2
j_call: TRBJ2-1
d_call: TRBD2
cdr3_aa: CASSLAGTSDGEQFF
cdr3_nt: TGTGCCAGCAGCTTGGCCGGGACTAGCGATGGTGAGCAGTTCTTC

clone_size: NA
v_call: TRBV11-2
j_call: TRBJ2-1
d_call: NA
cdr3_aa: CTSIFGTPSHNEQFF
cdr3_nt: TGTACCAGCATCTTTGGGACTCCCTCCCACAATGAGCAGTTCTTC

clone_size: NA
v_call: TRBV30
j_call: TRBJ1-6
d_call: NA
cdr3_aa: CAWSPLGSYNSPLHF
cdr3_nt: TGTGCCTGGAGTCCACTCGGCTCCTATAATTCACCCCTCCACTTT

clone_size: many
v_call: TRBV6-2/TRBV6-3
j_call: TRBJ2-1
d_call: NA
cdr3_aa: CASRGIIDEQFF
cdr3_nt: TGTGCCTCCCGGGGGATCATCGATGAGCAGTTCTTC

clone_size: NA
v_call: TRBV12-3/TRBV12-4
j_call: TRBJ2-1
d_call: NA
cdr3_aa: CASGLAARGQFF
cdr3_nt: TGTGCCAGTGGGCTAGCGGCCAGGGGGCAGTTCTTC

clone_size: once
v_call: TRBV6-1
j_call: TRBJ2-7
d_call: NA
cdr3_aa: CASSVDEGINEPYF
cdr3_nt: TGTGCTAGCAGTGTGGATGAGGGGATCAACGAGCCGTACTTC

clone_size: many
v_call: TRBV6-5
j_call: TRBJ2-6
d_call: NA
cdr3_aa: CASSRASSGANVLTF
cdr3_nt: TGTGCCAGCAGTAGGGCTAGCTCTGGGGCCAACGTCCTGACTTTC

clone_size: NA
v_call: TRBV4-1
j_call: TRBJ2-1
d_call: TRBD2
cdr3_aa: CVSSLYGTSSYNEQFF
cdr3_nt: TGCGTCAGCAGCCTTTACGGGACTAGCAGTTACAATGAGCAGTTCTTC

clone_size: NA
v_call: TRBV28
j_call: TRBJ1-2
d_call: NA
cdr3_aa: CASSARHYGYTF
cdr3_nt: TGTGCCAGCAGTGCCAGACACTATGGCTACACCTTC